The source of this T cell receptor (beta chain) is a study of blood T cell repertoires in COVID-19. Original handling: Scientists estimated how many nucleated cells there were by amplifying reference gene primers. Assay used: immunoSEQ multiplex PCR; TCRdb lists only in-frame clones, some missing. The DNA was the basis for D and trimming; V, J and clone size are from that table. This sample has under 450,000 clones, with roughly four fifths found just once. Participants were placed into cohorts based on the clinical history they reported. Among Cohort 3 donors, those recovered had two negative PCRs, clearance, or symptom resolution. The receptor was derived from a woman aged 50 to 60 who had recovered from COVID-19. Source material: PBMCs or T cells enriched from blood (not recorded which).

The DNA for the CDR3 is TGCAGTGCTAGTAGCGACAGGAGTTCGGTGGATGAGCAGTTCTTC. Protein: CSASSDRSSVDEQFF. V usage is TRBV20-1 and J usage is TRBJ2-1, with TRBD1 as a possible D gene (6 bases). Per the germline V gene, CDR1 is DFQATT and CDR2 is SNEGSKA (reference sequence). Trimming took 3 bases from V and 8 from J, leaving 20 bases between them. The CDR3 spans 15 residues.